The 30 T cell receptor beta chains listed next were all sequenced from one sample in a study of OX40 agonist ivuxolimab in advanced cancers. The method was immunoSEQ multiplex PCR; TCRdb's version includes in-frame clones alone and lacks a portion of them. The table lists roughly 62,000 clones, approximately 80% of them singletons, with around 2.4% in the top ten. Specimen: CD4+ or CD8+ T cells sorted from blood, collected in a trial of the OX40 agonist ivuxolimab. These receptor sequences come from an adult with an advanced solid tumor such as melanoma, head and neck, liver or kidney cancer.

As DNA, the CDR3 is TGTGCCAGCAGCAGCCTCTCTCGGTCCTACGAGCAGTACTTC. Translated, it gives CASSSLSRSYEQYF. This chain connects TRBV11-2 to TRBJ2-7; D call uncertain. CDR3 length: 14 amino acids. Germline V gene data show CDR1 as SGHAT and CDR2 as FQNNGV. Trimming removed 5 bases from V and 1 base from J, with 12 bases in between.

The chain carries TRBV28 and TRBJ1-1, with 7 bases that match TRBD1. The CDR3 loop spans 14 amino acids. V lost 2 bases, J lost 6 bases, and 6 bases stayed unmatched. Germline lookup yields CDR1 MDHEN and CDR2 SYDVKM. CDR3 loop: CASSLGQVLAEAFF. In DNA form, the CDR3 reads TGTGCCAGCAGTTTAGGACAGGTTTTGGCTGAAGCTTTCTTT.

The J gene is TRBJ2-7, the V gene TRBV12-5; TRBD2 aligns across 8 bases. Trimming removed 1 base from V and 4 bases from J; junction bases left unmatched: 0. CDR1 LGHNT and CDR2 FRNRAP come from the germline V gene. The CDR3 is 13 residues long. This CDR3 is CASGLASGYEQYF. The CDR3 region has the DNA TGTGCTAGTGGTTTGGCTAGCGGGTACGAGCAGTACTTC.

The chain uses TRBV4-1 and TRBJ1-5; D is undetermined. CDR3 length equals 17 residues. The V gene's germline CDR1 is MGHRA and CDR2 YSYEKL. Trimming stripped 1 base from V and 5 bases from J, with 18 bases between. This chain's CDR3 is CASSQGLAVPVHQPQHF. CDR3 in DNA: TGCGCCAGCAGCCAAGGATTGGCCGTACCGGTGCATCAGCCCCAGCATTTT.

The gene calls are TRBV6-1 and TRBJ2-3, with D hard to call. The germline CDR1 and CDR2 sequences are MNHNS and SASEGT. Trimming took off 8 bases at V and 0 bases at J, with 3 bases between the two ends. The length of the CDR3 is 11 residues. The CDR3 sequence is CASVSTDTQYF. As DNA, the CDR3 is TGTGCCAGCGTAAGCACAGATACGCAGTATTTT.

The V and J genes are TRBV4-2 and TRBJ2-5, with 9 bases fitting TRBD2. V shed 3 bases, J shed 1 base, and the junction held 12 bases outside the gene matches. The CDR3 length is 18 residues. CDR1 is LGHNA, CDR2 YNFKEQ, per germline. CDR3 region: CASSQAGAGGVGQETQYF. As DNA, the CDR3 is TGTGCCAGCAGCCAGGCGGGAGCGGGGGGAGTGGGCCAAGAGACCCAGTACTTC.

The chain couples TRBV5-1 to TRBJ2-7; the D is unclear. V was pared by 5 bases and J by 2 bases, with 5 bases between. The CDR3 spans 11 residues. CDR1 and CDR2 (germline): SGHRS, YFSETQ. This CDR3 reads CASRSAYEQYF. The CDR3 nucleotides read TGCGCCAGCAGGTCTGCCTACGAGCAGTACTTC.

CDR3 sequence: CAISSLYAGQAGETQYF. The CDR3 DNA follows: TGTGCCATCAGTAGTCTTTATGCGGGGCAGGCAGGAGAGACCCAGTACTTC. This rearrangement joins TRBV10-3 to TRBJ2-5; TRBD2 is a possible D gene (6 bases). V lost 5 bases to trimming and J lost 4 bases, with 23 bases between them. CDR1 ENHRY and CDR2 SYGVKD come from the germline V gene. The CDR3 length is 17 residues.

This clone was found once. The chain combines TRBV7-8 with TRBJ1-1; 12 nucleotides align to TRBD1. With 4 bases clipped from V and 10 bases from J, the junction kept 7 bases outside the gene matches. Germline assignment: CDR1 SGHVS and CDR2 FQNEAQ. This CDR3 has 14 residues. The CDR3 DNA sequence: TGTGCCAGCAGCTCTGGGACAGGGGGCGCGGGAGCTTTCTTT. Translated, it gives CASSSGTGGAGAFF.

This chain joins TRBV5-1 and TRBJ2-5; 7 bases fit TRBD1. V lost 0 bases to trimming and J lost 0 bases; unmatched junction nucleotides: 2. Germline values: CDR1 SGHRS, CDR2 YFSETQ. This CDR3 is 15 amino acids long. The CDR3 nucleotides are TGCGCCAGCAGCTTGGTAGGACAGGACCAAGAGACCCAGTACTTC. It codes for CASSLVGQDQETQYF.

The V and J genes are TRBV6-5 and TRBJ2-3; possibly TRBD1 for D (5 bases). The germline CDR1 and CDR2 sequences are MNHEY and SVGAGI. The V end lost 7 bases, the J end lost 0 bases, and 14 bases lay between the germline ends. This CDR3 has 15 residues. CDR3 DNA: TGTGCCAGCACCCTTAATGGGGCTAGCACAGATACGCAGTATTTT. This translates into CASTLNGASTDTQYF.

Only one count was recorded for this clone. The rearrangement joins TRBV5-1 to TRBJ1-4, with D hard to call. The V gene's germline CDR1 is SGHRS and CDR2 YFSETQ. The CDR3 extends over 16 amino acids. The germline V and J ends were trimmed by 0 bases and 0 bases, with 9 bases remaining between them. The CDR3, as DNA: TGCGCCAGCAGCTTGGGGAGGGCCTCAACTAATGAAAAACTGTTTTTT. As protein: CASSLGRASTNEKLFF.

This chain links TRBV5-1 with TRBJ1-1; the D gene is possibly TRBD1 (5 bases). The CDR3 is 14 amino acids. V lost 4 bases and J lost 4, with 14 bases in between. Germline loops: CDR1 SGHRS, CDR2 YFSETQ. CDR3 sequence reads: CASSTETVPTEAFF. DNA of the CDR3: TGCGCCAGCAGCACCGAGACAGTTCCCACTGAAGCTTTCTTT.

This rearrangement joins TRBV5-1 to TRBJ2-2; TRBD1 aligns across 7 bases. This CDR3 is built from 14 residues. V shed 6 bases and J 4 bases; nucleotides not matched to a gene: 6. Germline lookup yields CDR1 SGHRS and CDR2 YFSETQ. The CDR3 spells CASMIRGSTGELFF. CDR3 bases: TGCGCCAGCATGATCAGGGGGAGCACCGGGGAGCTGTTTTTT.

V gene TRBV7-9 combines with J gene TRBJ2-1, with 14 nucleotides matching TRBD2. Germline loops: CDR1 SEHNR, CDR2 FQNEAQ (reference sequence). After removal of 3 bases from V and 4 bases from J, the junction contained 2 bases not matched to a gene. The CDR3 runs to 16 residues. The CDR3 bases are TGTGCCAGCAGCTTGGGACTAGCGGGAGAGTACAATGAGCAGTTCTTC. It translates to CASSLGLAGEYNEQFF.

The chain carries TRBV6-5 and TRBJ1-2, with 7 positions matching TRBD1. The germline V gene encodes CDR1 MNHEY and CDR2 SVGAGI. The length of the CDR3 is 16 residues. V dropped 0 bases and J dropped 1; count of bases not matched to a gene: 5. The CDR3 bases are TGTGCCAGCAGTTACTCTCTGGGACAGATTAACTATGGCTACACCTTC. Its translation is CASSYSLGQINYGYTF.

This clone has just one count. The CDR3 sequence is CASSPETVGNQPQHF. The CDR3 DNA follows: TGTGCCAGTAGTCCAGAAACGGTCGGCAATCAGCCCCAGCATTTT. V and J are TRBV19 and TRBJ1-5; no clear D gene. CDR1 is LNHDA, CDR2 SQIVND, per germline (reference sequence). Trimming left V 5 bases short and J 2 bases short, with 13 bases between. The CDR3 consists of 15 residues.

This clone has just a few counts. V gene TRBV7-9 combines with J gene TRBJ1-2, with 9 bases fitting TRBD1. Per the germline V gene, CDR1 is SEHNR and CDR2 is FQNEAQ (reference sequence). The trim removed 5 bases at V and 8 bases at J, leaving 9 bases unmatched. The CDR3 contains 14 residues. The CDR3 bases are TGTGCCAGCAGCCGGGACAGGGCGGCTGAGGGCTACACCTTC. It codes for CASSRDRAAEGYTF.

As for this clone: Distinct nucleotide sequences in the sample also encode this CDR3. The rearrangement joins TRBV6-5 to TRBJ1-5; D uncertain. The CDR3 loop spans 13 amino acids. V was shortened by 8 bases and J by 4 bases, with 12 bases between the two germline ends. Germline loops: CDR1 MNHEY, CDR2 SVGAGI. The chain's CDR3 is CASRANSNQPQHF. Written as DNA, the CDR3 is TGTGCCAGCCGGGCAAATTCAAATCAGCCCCAGCATTTT.

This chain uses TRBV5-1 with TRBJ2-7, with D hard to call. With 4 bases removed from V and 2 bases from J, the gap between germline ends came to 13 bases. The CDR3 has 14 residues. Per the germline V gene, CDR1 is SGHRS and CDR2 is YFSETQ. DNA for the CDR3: TGCGCCAGCAGCAGTTTGACACCGACCTACGAGCAGTACTTC. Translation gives CASSSLTPTYEQYF. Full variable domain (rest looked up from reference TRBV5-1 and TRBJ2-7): KAGVTQTPRYLIKTRGQQVTLSCSPISGHRSVSWYQQTPGQGLQFLFEYFSETQRNKGNFPGRFSGRQFSNSRSEMNVSTLELGDSALYLCASSSLTPTYEQYFGPGTRLTVT.

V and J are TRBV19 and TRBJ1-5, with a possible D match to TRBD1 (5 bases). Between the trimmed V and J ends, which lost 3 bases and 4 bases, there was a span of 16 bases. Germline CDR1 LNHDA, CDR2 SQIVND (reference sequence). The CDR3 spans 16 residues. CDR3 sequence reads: CASSMVQGLSNQPQHF. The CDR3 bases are TGTGCCAGTAGTATGGTGCAGGGACTTAGTAATCAGCCCCAGCATTTT.

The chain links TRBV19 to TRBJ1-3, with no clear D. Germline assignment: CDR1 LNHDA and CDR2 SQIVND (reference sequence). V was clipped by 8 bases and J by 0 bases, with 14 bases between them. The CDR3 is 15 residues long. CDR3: CASRLEGYSGNTIYF. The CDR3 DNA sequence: TGTGCCAGTCGCCTGGAGGGCTACTCTGGAAACACCATATATTTT.

The CDR3 region is CASQFWGQGAGGELFF. DNA for the CDR3: TGCGCCAGCCAGTTTTGGGGACAGGGGGCCGGCGGGGAGCTGTTTTTT. This sequence joins TRBV5-1 and TRBJ2-2; 12 bases match TRBD1. The ends lost 7 bases at V and 7 bases at J; junction bases unmatched: 11. Germline V CDR1 and CDR2: SGHRS, YFSETQ. The CDR3 consists of 16 residues. The variable domain in full, with the rest retrieved from reference TRBV5-1 and TRBJ2-2, is KAGVTQTPRYLIKTRGQQVTLSCSPISGHRSVSWYQQTPGQGLQFLFEYFSETQRNKGNFPGRFSGRQFSNSRSEMNVSTLELGDSALYLCASQFWGQGAGGELFFGEGSRLTVL.

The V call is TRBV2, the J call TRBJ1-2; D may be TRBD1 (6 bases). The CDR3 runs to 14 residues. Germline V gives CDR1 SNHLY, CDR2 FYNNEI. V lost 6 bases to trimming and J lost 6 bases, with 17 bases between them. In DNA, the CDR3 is TGTGCCAGCAGAGAGCAGGGGCCATCTGATGGCTACACCTTC. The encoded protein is CASREQGPSDGYTF.

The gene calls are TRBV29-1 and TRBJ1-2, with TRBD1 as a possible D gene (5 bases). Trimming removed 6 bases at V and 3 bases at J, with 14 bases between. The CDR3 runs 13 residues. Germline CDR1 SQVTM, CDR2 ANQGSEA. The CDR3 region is CSVFLLGHYGYTF. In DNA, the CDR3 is TGCAGCGTGTTTTTGTTGGGACACTATGGCTACACCTTC.

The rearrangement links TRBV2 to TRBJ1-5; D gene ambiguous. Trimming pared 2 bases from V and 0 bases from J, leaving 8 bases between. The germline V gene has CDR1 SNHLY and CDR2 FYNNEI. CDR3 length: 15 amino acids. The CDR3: CASSELKLSNQPQHF. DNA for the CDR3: TGTGCCAGCAGTGAATTGAAACTTAGCAATCAGCCCCAGCATTTT.

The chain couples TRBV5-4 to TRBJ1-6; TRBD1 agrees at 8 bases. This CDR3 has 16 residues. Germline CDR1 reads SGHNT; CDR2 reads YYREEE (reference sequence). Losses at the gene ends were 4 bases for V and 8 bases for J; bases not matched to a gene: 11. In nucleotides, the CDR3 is TGTGCCAGCAGCCCCCCACCGACAGGGGCAGATTCACCCCTCCACTTT. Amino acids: CASSPPPTGADSPLHF.

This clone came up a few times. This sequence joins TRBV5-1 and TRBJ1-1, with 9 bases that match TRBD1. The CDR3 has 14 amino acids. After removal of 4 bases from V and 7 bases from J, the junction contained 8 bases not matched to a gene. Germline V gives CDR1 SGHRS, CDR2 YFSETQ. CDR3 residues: CASSRQGGNGEAFF. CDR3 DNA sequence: TGCGCCAGCAGCAGACAGGGGGGGAACGGTGAAGCTTTCTTT.

The CDR3 sequence: CASSYTGTDQPQHF. The CDR3 region has the DNA TGTGCCAGCAGTTATACAGGGACCGATCAGCCCCAGCATTTT. This chain connects TRBV6-5 to TRBJ1-5, with a weak D call TRBD1 (6 bases). Looked up from germline, CDR1 is MNHEY and CDR2 is SVGAGI. Trimming took 3 bases from V and 5 from J, leaving 11 bases between them. This CDR3 comprises 14 residues.

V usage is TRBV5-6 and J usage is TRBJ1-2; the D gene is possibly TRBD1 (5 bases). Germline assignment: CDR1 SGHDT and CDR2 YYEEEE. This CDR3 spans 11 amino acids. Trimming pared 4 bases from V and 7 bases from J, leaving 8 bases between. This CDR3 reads CASSTDSGYTF. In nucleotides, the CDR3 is TGTGCCAGCAGCACCGACAGTGGCTACACCTTC.